Sequencing of this TCR beta chain was carried out in a study of identical twins. Study-level findings and limits: Out-of-frame sharing of TCR alpha in monozygotic twins was underestimated by models.

Points on this clonotype: What it recognizes is unknown.

The CDR3 consists of 12 residues. Trimming stripped 5 bases from V and 11 bases from J, with 13 bases between. Germline values: CDR1 LNHNV, CDR2 YYDKDF (reference sequence). TCRdb reprocessed the 5' RACE reads via MiXCR and lists one record per CDR3 protein. The sample shows roughly 350,000 distinct CDR3 sequences, approximately 8.8% of them seen only once. Healthy Caucasians alone served as donors. The chain employs TRBV15 and TRBJ2-1; possibly TRBD1 or TRBD2 for D (5 bases each). This receptor was taken from a woman aged 50 to 65 in good health. The sample comprised naive T cells sorted from blood. CDR3 sequence (DNA): TGTGCCACCAGCGGGGGACCGTCAAAGCAGTTCTTC. It yields the protein CATSGGPSKQFF.